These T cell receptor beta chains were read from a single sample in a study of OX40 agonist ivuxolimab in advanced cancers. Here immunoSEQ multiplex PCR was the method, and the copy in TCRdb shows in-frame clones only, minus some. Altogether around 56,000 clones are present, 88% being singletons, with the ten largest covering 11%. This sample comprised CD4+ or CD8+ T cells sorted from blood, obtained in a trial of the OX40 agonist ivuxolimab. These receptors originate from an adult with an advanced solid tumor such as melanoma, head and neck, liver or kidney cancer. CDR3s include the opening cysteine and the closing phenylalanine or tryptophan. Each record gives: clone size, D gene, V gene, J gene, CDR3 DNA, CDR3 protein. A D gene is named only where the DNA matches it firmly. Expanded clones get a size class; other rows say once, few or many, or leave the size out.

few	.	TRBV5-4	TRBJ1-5	TGTGCCAGCAGCTTTGGAGATCAGCCCCAGCATTTT	CASSFGDQPQHF
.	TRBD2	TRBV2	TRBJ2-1	TGTGCCAGCAGTGTCGAGGGACTAGCTGGTGGTGAGCAGTTCTTC	CASSVEGLAGGEQFF
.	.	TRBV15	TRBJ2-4	TGTGCCACCAGCCCAGACTGGGCAAACATTCAGTACTTC	CATSPDWANIQYF
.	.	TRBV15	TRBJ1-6	TGTGCCACCAGCAGAGTAGGAACGGGCGTCTCCTATAATTCACCCCTCCACTTT	CATSRVGTGVSYNSPLHF
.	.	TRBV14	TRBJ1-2	TGTGCCAGCAGCCACGCTGCCGGGACACCTGACGGCTACACCTTC	CASSHAAGTPDGYTF
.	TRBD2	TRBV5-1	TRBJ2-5	TGCGCCAGCAGCTCGGGGATGGGACTAGCGGGAAATGGAGAGACCCAGTACTTC	CASSSGMGLAGNGETQYF
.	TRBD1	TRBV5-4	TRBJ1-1	TGTGCCAGCAGCTCTGATGCGGGACAGTTGAACACTGAAGCTTTCTTT	CASSSDAGQLNTEAFF
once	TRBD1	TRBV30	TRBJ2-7	TGTGCCTGGAGTGTAGGTGGACAGGGGATTTACGAGCAGTACTTC	CAWSVGGQGIYEQYF
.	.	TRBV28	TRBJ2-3	TGTGCCAGCAGTTGGCCAGGTAACCTAGACACAGATACGCAGTATTTT	CASSWPGNLDTDTQYF
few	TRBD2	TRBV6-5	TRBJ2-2	TGTGCCAGCAGTTACTTTAGCGGGGGGTCCGGGGAGCTGTTTTTT	CASSYFSGGSGELFF
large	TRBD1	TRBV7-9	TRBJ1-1	TGTGCCAGCAGCCATAGTCCCGGGACAGGGGCGAACACTGAAGCTTTCTTT	CASSHSPGTGANTEAFF
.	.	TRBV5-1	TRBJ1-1	TGCGCCAGCAGCCCTGAGATGAACACTGAAGCTTTCTTT	CASSPEMNTEAFF
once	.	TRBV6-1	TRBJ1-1	TGTGCCAGCAGTGAAGAGCGGCAGGGCGAATGGGCGAACACTGAAGCTTTCTTT	CASSEERQGEWANTEAFF
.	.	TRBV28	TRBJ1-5	TGTGCCAGCAGTTCCCCATTGGACGGACGTAATCAGCCCCAGCATTTT	CASSSPLDGRNQPQHF
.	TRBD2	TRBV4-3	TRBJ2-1	TGCGCCAGCAGCCAAGATGGGGCTAGCGGGAGCCCTAGCTCCTACAATGAGCAGTTCTTC	CASSQDGASGSPSSYNEQFF
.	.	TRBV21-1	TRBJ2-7	TGTGCCAGCATCCTATTGGGGGACAGTCACACAAGCTCCTACGAGCAGTACTTC	CASILLGDSHTSSYEQYF
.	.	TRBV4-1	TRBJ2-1	TGCGCCAGCAGCCAAGGGCGGAATGAGCAGTTCTTC	CASSQGRNEQFF
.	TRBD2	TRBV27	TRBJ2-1	TGTGCCAGCAGTTCTAGCGGGGTCTACAATGAGCAGTTCTTC	CASSSSGVYNEQFF
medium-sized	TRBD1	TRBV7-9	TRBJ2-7	TGTGCCAGCAGCCCTGGACAGGACAGCTCCTACGAGCAGTACTTC	CASSPGQDSSYEQYF
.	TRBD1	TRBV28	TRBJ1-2	TGTGCCAGCAGTCCAAGGGCCCCGGACAGGGCGGGCGGCTACACCTTC	CASSPRAPDRAGGYTF
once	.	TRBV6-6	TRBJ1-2	TGTGCCAGCAGTTACTCGAGGGATGGCTACACCTTC	CASSYSRDGYTF
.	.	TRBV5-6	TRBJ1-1	TGTGCCAGCAGTCCACTAAGGGAGAACACTGAAGCTTTCTTT	CASSPLRENTEAFF
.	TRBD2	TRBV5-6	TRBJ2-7	TGTGCCAGCAGCTTGCCCGGAACTAGCGGCCAACTTACCTACGAGCAGTACTTC	CASSLPGTSGQLTYEQYF
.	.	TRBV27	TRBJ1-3	TGTGCCAGCAGTTTAGGCGTAGGGAGTGGAAACACCATATATTTT	CASSLGVGSGNTIYF
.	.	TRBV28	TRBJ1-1	TGTGCCACCGAGGGGAATCGGAACGCTGAAGCTTTCTTT	CATEGNRNAEAFF